The 32 T cell receptor beta chains presented below share a single source sample, sequenced in a study of T cells after yellow fever vaccination. A single record per CDR3 protein comes from TCRdb applying MiXCR to the 5' RACE reads. Among about 580,000 distinct CDR3 sequences listed, about 17% were seen once. The starting material was PBMCs, obtained about 5 days after the first yellow fever vaccination. All receptors come from a man between 18 and 29 years old who received the YFV17D yellow fever vaccine.

The rearrangement uses TRBV4-1 and TRBJ2-1, with TRBD1 identical over 7 bases. There are 16 residues in the CDR3. Germline values: CDR1 MGHRA, CDR2 YSYEKL. J was trimmed by 7 bases and V by 3 bases; bases with no gene match: 12. Here the CDR3 reads CASSHFTGEVGNEQFF. For the CDR3, the DNA is TGCGCCAGCAGCCACTTTACAGGGGAAGTGGGAAATGAGCAGTTCTTC.

There are a few counts of this clonotype. This sequence joins TRBV19 and TRBJ2-3; no firm D call. CDR1 is LNHDA, CDR2 SQIVND, per germline (reference sequence). Between the trimmed V and J ends, which lost 7 bases and 6 bases, there was a span of 8 bases. The CDR3 runs 11 residues. CDR3 protein: CASTAWDTQYF. The DNA for the CDR3 is TGTGCCAGTACAGCATGGGATACGCAGTATTTT. The full variable domain, its missing parts supplied by reference TRBV19 and TRBJ2-3, is DGGITQSPKYLFRKEGQNVTLSCEQNLNHDAMYWYRQDPGQGLRLIYYSQIVNDFQKGDIAEGYSVSREKKESFPLTVTSAQKNPTAFYLCASTAWDTQYFGPGTRLTVL.

The sample holds a few counts of this clonotype. This chain uses TRBV2 with TRBJ2-5; a possible D gene is TRBD2 (6 bases). Trimming stripped 6 bases from V and 8 bases from J, with 19 bases between. This CDR3 has 14 amino acids. Germline V gene data show CDR1 as SNHLY and CDR2 as FYNNEI. In nucleotides, the CDR3 is TGTGCCAGCAGCGATTCGGATTGGGGAGGAACCCAGTACTTC. Translated, it gives CASSDSDWGGTQYF.

The chain uses TRBV4-3 and TRBJ2-1; weak D call: TRBD1 (6 bases). The CDR3 is 16 residues long. Trimming stripped 2 bases from V and 5 bases from J, with 16 bases between. Germline CDR1 and CDR2: LGHNA and YSLEER. CDR3: CASSQIQGKEDNEQFF. In DNA form, the CDR3 reads TGCGCCAGCAGCCAAATACAGGGTAAAGAGGACAATGAGCAGTTCTTC.

The chain recombines TRBV4-3 with TRBJ1-4; D unresolved. The CDR3 totals 16 residues. V was pared by 3 bases and J by 2 bases, with 13 bases between. Germline assignment: CDR1 LGHNA and CDR2 YSLEER. CDR3 DNA: TGCGCCAGCAGCCATGCCTCCCTTGGGACTAATGAAAAACTGTTTTTT. Translation gives CASSHASLGTNEKLFF.

This clonotype was seen only a few times. This chain joins TRBV24-1 and TRBJ2-5; D might be TRBD2 (6 bases). Trimming pared 3 bases from V and 5 bases from J, leaving 12 bases between. The germline gives CDR1 KGHDR, CDR2 SFDVKD. CDR3 length: 14 amino acids. Here the CDR3 DNA reads TGTGCCACCAGTGATCCCGGGGACTCGGAGACCCAGTACTTC. It specifies CATSDPGDSETQYF.

The genes are TRBV3-1 and TRBJ2-3, with D tentatively TRBD2 (6 bases). This CDR3 has 16 amino acids. V gave up 1 base and J gave up 0 bases, with 11 bases separating them. The germline V gene has CDR1 LGHDT and CDR2 YNNKEL (reference sequence). CDR3 loop: CASSQVAGPSTDTQYF. CDR3 bases: TGTGCCAGCAGCCAAGTTGCGGGACCAAGCACAGATACGCAGTATTTT.

The V and J genes are TRBV5-1 and TRBJ2-7; 8 nucleotides agree with TRBD1. In germline, CDR1 is SGHRS, CDR2 YFSETQ. The CDR3 sequence is 16 residues long. With V trimmed by 0 bases and J by 3 bases, 8 bases remained unmatched. CDR3: CASSLAGQALFYEQYF. The CDR3 coding sequence is TGCGCCAGCAGCTTGGCGGGACAGGCCTTGTTCTACGAGCAGTACTTC.

This chain links TRBV5-6 with TRBJ2-1; D is unclear. CDR3 length: 14 amino acids. Trimming cost V 2 bases and J 2 bases, with 8 bases left between them. The germline gives CDR1 SGHDT, CDR2 YYEEEE. The CDR3 spells CASSFLGTYNEQFF. CDR3 DNA sequence: TGTGCCAGCAGCTTCCTGGGTACCTACAATGAGCAGTTCTTC.

In its sample, this clonotype was seen a few times. The gene calls are TRBV19 and TRBJ2-1, with D maybe TRBD1 (6 bases). The V gene lost 3 bases and the J gene lost 7 bases, with 10 bases spanning the gap. The germline gives CDR1 LNHDA, CDR2 SQIVND (reference sequence). The CDR3 is 13 amino acids. The CDR3 region has the DNA TGTGCCAGTAGTATCAGGGGTCAGAATGAGCAGTTCTTC. It translates to CASSIRGQNEQFF.

Comment on this clonotype: A read error may produce the germline difference seen at one junction end. The chain combines TRBV20-1 with TRBJ1-4; weak D call: TRBD1 (5 bases). Germline V gene data show CDR1 as DFQATT and CDR2 as SNEGSKA (reference sequence). This CDR3 contains 16 residues. CDR3 coding DNA: TGCTGTGCTAGAGATATCGCGGCAGGGAGTGGTGAAAAACTGTTTTTT. Encoded protein: CCARDIAAGSGEKLFF.

This clonotype was observed a handful of times. The rearrangement links TRBV6-2 or TRBV6-3 to TRBJ2-1; TRBD1 aligns across 9 bases. Per germline, CDR1 MNHEY and CDR2 SVGEGT. J gave up 2 bases and V 5 bases, and 1 base lay outside the gene matches. This CDR3 spans 14 amino acids. The chain's CDR3 is CASSGDRAYNEQFF. The CDR3 DNA sequence: TGTGCCAGCAGTGGGGACAGGGCCTACAATGAGCAGTTCTTC.

The sample holds a few counts of this clonotype. The chain joins TRBV6-1 to TRBJ1-1, with D possibly being TRBD1 (5 bases). The germline gives CDR1 MNHNS, CDR2 SASEGT. The CDR3 contains 13 residues. The V end lost 8 bases, the J end lost 2 bases, and 12 bases lay between the germline ends. This CDR3 is CASRGTINTEAFF. CDR3 DNA sequence: TGTGCCAGCCGCGGGACTATTAACACTGAAGCTTTCTTT.

There are a few counts of this clonotype. The chain couples TRBV29-1 to TRBJ2-5; D possibly corresponds to TRBD2 (6 bases). This CDR3 comprises 15 residues. V was pared by 4 bases and J by 1 base, with 16 bases between. Germline V CDR1 and CDR2: SQVTM, ANQGSEA. The DNA for the CDR3 is TGCAGCGTTGCAGACTCTTCGGGGGTCCAAGAGACCCAGTACTTC. Translation gives CSVADSSGVQETQYF.

This chain links TRBV7-9 with TRBJ1-5; D not resolved. The CDR3 has 15 amino acids. V lost 5 bases and J lost 1, with 12 bases in between. Germline V gene lookup returns CDR1 SEHNR and CDR2 FQNEAQ (reference sequence). The CDR3 loop reads CASSPPGSSNQPQHF. The CDR3 nucleotides are TGTGCCAGCAGCCCCCCGGGTTCGAGCAATCAGCCCCAGCATTTT.

The chain is built from TRBV24-1 and TRBJ2-3; TRBD2 might be the D (5 bases). Trimming cost V 4 bases and J 5 bases, with 6 bases left between them. Germline V gene lookup returns CDR1 KGHDR and CDR2 SFDVKD. This CDR3 comprises 12 residues. CDR3 bases: TGTGCCACCAGTGAGAGCGGAGATACGCAGTATTTT. Encoded protein: CATSESGDTQYF.

This chain links TRBV20-1 with TRBJ1-6; D is possibly TRBD1 (6 bases). V lost 0 bases and J lost 7, with 13 bases in between. Germline CDR1 reads DFQATT; CDR2 reads SNEGSKA (reference sequence). The CDR3 consists of 15 residues. The CDR3 loop is CSARDRGRGNSPLHF. The CDR3 DNA reads as TGCAGTGCTAGAGATCGGGGCAGGGGAAATTCACCCCTCCACTTT.

This chain uses TRBV4-2 with TRBJ2-2, with a tentative D call TRBD2 (5 bases). V was clipped by 0 bases and J by 4 bases, with 21 bases between them. Germline V gene lookup returns CDR1 LGHNA and CDR2 YNFKEQ. The CDR3 extends over 19 amino acids. The CDR3 DNA sequence: TGTGCCAGCAGCCAAGATCTCGTGATCGTTGAGGGAAGCACCGGGGAGCTGTTTTTT. This codes for CASSQDLVIVEGSTGELFF.

This clonotype has a handful of counts. The V gene is TRBV28, the J gene TRBJ1-1; D may be TRBD1 (6 bases). Germline lookup yields CDR1 MDHEN and CDR2 SYDVKM. CDR3 length equals 14 residues. The V end lost 7 bases, the J end lost 3 bases, and 15 bases lay between the germline ends. CDR3 amino acids: CASTGGGKDTEAFF. The CDR3 region has the DNA TGTGCCAGCACCGGAGGGGGGAAAGACACTGAAGCTTTCTTT.

This chain links TRBV3-1 with TRBJ2-1; no reliable D call. Looked up from germline, CDR1 is LGHDT and CDR2 is YNNKEL (reference sequence). CDR3 size: 16 residues. Deletions cut 3 bases from V and 4 bases from J, with 16 bases between. In nucleotides, the CDR3 is TGTGCCAGCAGCCACCTACCCCCTCTCGGGTACAATGAGCAGTTCTTC. Protein: CASSHLPPLGYNEQFF.

This clonotype was found many times. The gene calls are TRBV5-4 and TRBJ2-2; D unresolved. This CDR3 spans 13 amino acids. CDR1 is SGHNT, CDR2 YYREEE, per germline (reference sequence). V lost 4 bases and J lost 7, with 11 bases in between. CDR3 in DNA: TGTGCCAGCAGCACCAGCAGAGGCGGGGAGCTGTTTTTT. Amino acid sequence: CASSTSRGGELFF.

This clonotype showed up just a few times. This chain uses TRBV5-1 with TRBJ1-1; maybe TRBD1 (5 bases). Between the trimmed V and J ends, which lost 4 bases and 0 bases, there was a span of 13 bases. Germline V gives CDR1 SGHRS, CDR2 YFSETQ. This CDR3 region has 15 residues. This CDR3 is CASSPGGVLNTEAFF. The CDR3 region has the DNA TGCGCCAGCAGCCCCGGGGGGGTCCTGAACACTGAAGCTTTCTTT. The complete variable domain, with remaining parts taken from reference TRBV5-1 and TRBJ1-1, reads KAGVTQTPRYLIKTRGQQVTLSCSPISGHRSVSWYQQTPGQGLQFLFEYFSETQRNKGNFPGRFSGRQFSNSRSEMNVSTLELGDSALYLCASSPGGVLNTEAFFGQGTRLTVV.

This clonotype has only a few counts. V and J are TRBV4-1 and TRBJ2-3; 9 bases map to TRBD2. The CDR3 totals 14 residues. The J segment lost 8 bases and the V segment lost 3 bases, leaving 6 bases of the junction unmatched. The germline V gene encodes CDR1 MGHRA and CDR2 YSYEKL. The CDR3 DNA is TGCGCCAGCAGCCAGTATCATAGCGGGGGTACGCAGTATTTT. It yields the protein CASSQYHSGGTQYF.

The V and J genes are TRBV9 and TRBJ2-2; D remains ambiguous. Trimming removed 4 bases from V and 3 bases from J, with 16 bases in between. The germline gives CDR1 SGDLS, CDR2 YYNGEE. The CDR3 is 16 residues long. In nucleotides, the CDR3 is TGTGCCAGCAGCCCCCCTCTCTCCGGACACACCGGGGAGCTGTTTTTT. Translated: CASSPPLSGHTGELFF.

The sample holds a few counts of this clonotype. The rearrangement uses TRBV5-1 and TRBJ1-2, with unresolved D. The CDR3 is 13 amino acids. The germline V gene encodes CDR1 SGHRS and CDR2 YFSETQ. V was clipped by 7 bases and J by 5 bases, with 15 bases between them. The CDR3 protein is CASAVEGSYGYTF. Written as DNA, the CDR3 is TGCGCCAGCGCTGTCGAAGGGAGTTATGGCTACACCTTC.

This clonotype has just a few counts. The chain carries TRBV27 and TRBJ1-2; D is uncertain. Germline values: CDR1 MNHEY, CDR2 SMNVEV (reference sequence). The V gene lost 6 bases and the J gene lost 1 base, with 12 bases spanning the gap. This CDR3 has 14 residues. The CDR3 nucleotides read TGTGCCAGCAGCCACTCGACGGTTAACTATGGCTACACCTTC. It codes for CASSHSTVNYGYTF.

V gene TRBV9 combines with J gene TRBJ2-1, with TRBD2 identical over 7 bases. CDR1 is SGDLS and CDR2 is YYNGEE in the germline V gene. Trimming took 6 bases from V and 7 from J; bases not matched to a gene: 7. The CDR3 spans 13 residues. CDR3 nucleotides: TGTGCCAGCAACCCCGGGACTACAAATGAGCAGTTCTTC. It encodes CASNPGTTNEQFF.

This chain links TRBV5-1 with TRBJ1-1; D unclear. This CDR3 is built from 14 residues. CDR1 and CDR2 (germline): SGHRS, YFSETQ. V was trimmed by 4 bases and J by 5 bases, leaving 15 bases between them. This CDR3 reads CASSPEPYKTEAFF. CDR3 DNA: TGCGCCAGCAGCCCGGAACCTTATAAAACTGAAGCTTTCTTT.

This clonotype was detected a few times. The chain links TRBV4-3 to TRBJ1-1, with TRBD1 as a possible D gene (5 bases). This CDR3 is built from 14 residues. Looked up from germline, CDR1 is LGHNA and CDR2 is YSLEER. V lost 0 bases and J 5 bases, leaving 10 bases between the germline ends. The CDR3 DNA is TGCGCCAGCAGCCAAGATTCGGGGCGGACTGAAGCTTTCTTT. Translated, it gives CASSQDSGRTEAFF.

This clonotype has just a few counts. The CDR3 nucleotides read TGCGCCAGCAGTGTCCGGGGCCGACTCGCCGGGGAGCTGTTTTTT. Translation gives CASSVRGRLAGELFF. The gene calls are TRBV10-1 and TRBJ2-2; the D gene could be TRBD1 or TRBD2 (5 bases each). Looked up from germline, CDR1 is WNHNN and CDR2 is SYGVQD (reference sequence). The CDR3 sequence is 15 residues long. The V end lost 4 bases, the J end lost 6 bases, and 15 bases lay between the germline ends.

The V and J genes are TRBV6-1 and TRBJ1-1, with D hard to call. Germline V gives CDR1 MNHNS, CDR2 SASEGT. V was cut by 7 bases and J by 0 bases, with 6 bases left in between. The CDR3 covers 12 residues. DNA of the CDR3: TGTGCCAGCAACCAGCTGAACACTGAAGCTTTCTTT. The encoded protein is CASNQLNTEAFF.

The chain joins TRBV20-1 to TRBJ2-2, with D maybe TRBD1 (6 bases). The CDR3 is 13 residues long. Germline lookup yields CDR1 DFQATT and CDR2 SNEGSKA (reference sequence). Trimming took off 3 bases at V and 13 bases at J, with 18 bases between the two ends. CDR3 DNA sequence: TGCAGTGCTAGTCGAAGAGACAGGTGGGGGCTGTTTTTT. It is translated as CSASRRDRWGLFF.